Here is one T cell receptor beta chain with its context. Its specificity is unknown. This entry is derived from a study of T cells in Graves' hyperthyroidism and ophthalmopathy. Points from the study as a whole: Before onset, ophthalmopathy was predicted by the model a median roughly 6.8 months earlier. Most thyroid clonotypes with frequency above 0.001 were detected in blood.

The J segment lost 7 bases and the V segment lost 2 bases, leaving 21 bases of the junction unmatched. CDR1 is DFQATT and CDR2 is SNEGSKA in the germline V gene (reference sequence). The CDR3 extends over 20 amino acids. TCR beta CDR3 region amplification was performed from RNA transcripts. HTBI primers were employed in a first-round RT-PCR of the TCR CDR3. TCRdb ran MiXCR on the multiplex PCR reads and lists one entry per CDR3 protein. This table has almost 350,000 distinct CDR3 sequences, about a sixth appearing once. Patients with uncontrolled infections, other autoimmune diseases, pregnancy or lactation were excluded.

This chain uses TRBV20-1 with TRBJ2-1; 12 bases agree with TRBD2. The sequence came from a woman in her forties with Graves' ophthalmopathy. The specimen was blood. The CDR3, as DNA: TGCAGTGCTAGAAAACCCCGGCGACTAGCGGGAGATCGTCTCTTGAATGAGCAGTTCTTC. Its translation: CSARKPRRLAGDRLLNEQFF.